This TCR beta chain was identified during a study of beta chain features in type 1 diabetes. After removal of 10 bases from V and 9 bases from J, the junction contained 11 bases not matched to a gene. Per the germline V gene, CDR1 is MNHEY and CDR2 is SVGAGI. The CDR3 consists of 13 residues. Markers CD45RO/CCR7/CD25/CD127/CD95/CD27 served to sort CD4+ naive, central memory, regulatory and stem cell-like memory cells. Since all of the isolated RNA was reverse transcribed, expressed TCRB transcripts were what got sequenced. The protocol was immunoSEQ multiplex PCR, while the TCRdb copy is restricted to in-frame clones and leaves out a portion. Seen here are about 210,000 clones, about 11% observed once, and the top ten hold about 1.2%.

This chain joins TRBV6-5 and TRBJ2-1, with TRBD2 identical over 8 bases. Input material: central memory CD4+ T cells from blood. This clonotype was sampled from a man aged 18 to 35 in good health. The CDR3 reads CATLTSEGGEQFF. CDR3 sequence (DNA): TGTGCCACCCTGACTAGCGAAGGAGGTGAGCAGTTCTTC.